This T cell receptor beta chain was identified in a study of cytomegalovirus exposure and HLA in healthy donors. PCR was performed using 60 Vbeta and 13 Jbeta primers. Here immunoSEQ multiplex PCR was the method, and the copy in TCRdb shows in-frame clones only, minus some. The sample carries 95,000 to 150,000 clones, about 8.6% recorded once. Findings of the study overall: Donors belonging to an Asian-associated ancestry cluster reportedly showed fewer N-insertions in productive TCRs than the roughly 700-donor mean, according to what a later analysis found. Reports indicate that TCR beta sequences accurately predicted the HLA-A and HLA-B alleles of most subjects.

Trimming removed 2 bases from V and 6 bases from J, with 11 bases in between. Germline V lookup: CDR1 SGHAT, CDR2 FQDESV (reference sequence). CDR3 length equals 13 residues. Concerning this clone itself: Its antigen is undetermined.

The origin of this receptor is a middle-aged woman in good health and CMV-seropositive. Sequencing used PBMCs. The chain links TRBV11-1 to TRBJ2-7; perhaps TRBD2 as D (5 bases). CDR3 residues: CASSLFGNSEQYF. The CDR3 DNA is TGTGCCAGCAGCTTATTCGGGAATAGCGAGCAGTACTTC.